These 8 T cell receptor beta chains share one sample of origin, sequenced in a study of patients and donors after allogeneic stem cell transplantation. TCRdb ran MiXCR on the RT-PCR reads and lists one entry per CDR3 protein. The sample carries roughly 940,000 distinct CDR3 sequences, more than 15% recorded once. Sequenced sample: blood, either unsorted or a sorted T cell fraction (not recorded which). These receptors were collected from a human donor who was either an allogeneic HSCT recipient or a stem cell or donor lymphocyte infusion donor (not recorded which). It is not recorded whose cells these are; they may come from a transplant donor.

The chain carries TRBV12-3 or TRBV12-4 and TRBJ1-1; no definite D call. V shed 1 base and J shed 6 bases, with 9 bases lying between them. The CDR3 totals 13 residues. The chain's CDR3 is CASSLVGSPEAFF. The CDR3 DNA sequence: TGTGCCAGCAGTTTAGTCGGTTCCCCTGAAGCTTTCTTT.

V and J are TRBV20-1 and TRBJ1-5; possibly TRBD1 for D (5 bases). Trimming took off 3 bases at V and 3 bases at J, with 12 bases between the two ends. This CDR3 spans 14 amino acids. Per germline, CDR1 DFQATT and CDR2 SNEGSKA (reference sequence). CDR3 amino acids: CSASRGVINQPQHF. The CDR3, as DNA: TGCAGTGCTAGTCGAGGGGTTATCAATCAGCCCCAGCATTTT.

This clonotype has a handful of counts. CDR3: CSARIRDYGYTF. CDR3 in DNA: TGCAGTGCTAGAATACGGGACTATGGCTACACCTTC. The rearrangement uses TRBV20-1 and TRBJ1-2; D unclear. V was pared by 2 bases and J by 3 bases, with 7 bases between. CDR3 size: 12 residues. From germline, CDR1 is DFQATT and CDR2 SNEGSKA (reference sequence).

CDR3 DNA sequence: TGTGCCAGCAGCGAGACGGGGAGCACAGATACGCAGTATTTT. Translation gives CASSETGSTDTQYF. This chain uses TRBV9 with TRBJ2-3, with D maybe TRBD2 (5 bases). The V gene's germline CDR1 is SGDLS and CDR2 YYNGEE. The V and J ends lost 3 bases and 0 bases respectively, with 8 bases between them. The CDR3 totals 14 residues.

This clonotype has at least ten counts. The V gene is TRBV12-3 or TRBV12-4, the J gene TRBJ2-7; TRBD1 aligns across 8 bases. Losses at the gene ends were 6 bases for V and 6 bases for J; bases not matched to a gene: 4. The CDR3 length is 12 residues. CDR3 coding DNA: TGTGCCAGCAGCCTACAGGGGGTCGAGCAGTACTTC. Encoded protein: CASSLQGVEQYF.

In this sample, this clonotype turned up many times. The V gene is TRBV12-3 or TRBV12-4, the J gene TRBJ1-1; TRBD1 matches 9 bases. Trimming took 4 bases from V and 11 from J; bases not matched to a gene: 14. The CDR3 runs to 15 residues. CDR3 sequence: CASSYFGTGPWEAFF. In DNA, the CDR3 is TGTGCCAGCAGTTACTTCGGGACAGGGCCGTGGGAGGCTTTCTTT.

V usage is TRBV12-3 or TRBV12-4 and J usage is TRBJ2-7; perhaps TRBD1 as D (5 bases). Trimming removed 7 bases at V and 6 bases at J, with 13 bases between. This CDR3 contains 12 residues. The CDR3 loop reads CASTSRVGEQYF. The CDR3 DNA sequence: TGTGCCAGCACCTCCAGGGTTGGCGAGCAGTACTTC.

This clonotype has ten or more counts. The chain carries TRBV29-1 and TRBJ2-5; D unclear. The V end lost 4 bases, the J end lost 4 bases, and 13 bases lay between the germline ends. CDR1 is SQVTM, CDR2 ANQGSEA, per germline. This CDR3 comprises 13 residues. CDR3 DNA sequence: TGCAGCGTTGGTTCCGGAAAGGGAGAGACCCAGTACTTC. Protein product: CSVGSGKGETQYF. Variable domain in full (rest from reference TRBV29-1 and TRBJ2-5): SAVISQKPSRDICQRGTSLTIQCQVDSQVTMMFWYRQQPGQSLTLIATANQGSEATYESGFVIDKFPISRPNLTFSTLTVSNMSPEDSSIYLCSVGSGKGETQYFGPGTRLLVL.